The T cell receptor (beta chain) described here comes from a study of cytomegalovirus exposure and HLA in healthy donors. Findings and limits, study-wide: In a later analysis, HLA-C alleles had the fewest associated TCRs, DRB1 alleles the most. There were about 160 TCR beta chains listed as cytomegalovirus-associated.

As to this clone: Its antigen is not known.

CDR1 MNHEY and CDR2 SMNVEV come from the germline V gene (reference sequence). Trimming removed 8 bases at V and 4 bases at J, with 17 bases between. This CDR3 region has 14 residues. The PCR made use of 60 Vbeta and 13 Jbeta primers. Measured with immunoSEQ multiplex PCR; TCRdb has only the in-frame clones, and not every one. The sample includes 150,000 to 200,000 clones, less than 85% of them seen just once. The sample consisted of PBMCs. The rearrangement uses TRBV27 and TRBJ1-2; maybe TRBD1 (6 bases). The TCR originated in a man aged 40-49 years in good health and CMV-seronegative. The CDR3 loop reads CASHRAPLRYGYTF. CDR3 sequence (DNA): TGTGCCAGCCACAGGGCTCCCCTTCGCTATGGCTACACCTTC.